The 24 T cell receptor beta chains below all came from one sample that was sequenced in a study of T cell repertoires in cytomegalovirus infection. TCRdb re-analysed the reads in MiXCR, keeping a single row per CDR3 protein. The sample has some 920,000 distinct CDR3 sequences, around 30% seen once. Their antigen targets remain unknown. Sequencing used cultured CD8+ T cells from PBMCs, obtained from culture after CMV antigen stimulation. The source of these receptors is a human donor in good health (CMV status not recorded). Some clones in this sample may be carry-over from other donors' samples.

The chain carries TRBV12-3 or TRBV12-4 and TRBJ2-5; TRBD1 is a possible D gene (6 bases). The V gene lost 5 bases and the J gene lost 1 base, with 14 bases spanning the gap. This CDR3 has 15 amino acids. Here the CDR3 reads CASSLEQTGQETQYF. CDR3 DNA sequence: TGTGCCAGCAGTCTAGAACAGACAGGCCAAGAGACCCAGTACTTC.

In this sample, this clonotype turned up a few times. The J gene is TRBJ1-2, the V gene TRBV27; D is ambiguous. The CDR3 covers 16 residues. Germline V gene lookup returns CDR1 MNHEY and CDR2 SMNVEV (reference sequence). V gave up 2 bases and J gave up 0 bases, with 13 bases separating them. In DNA, the CDR3 is TGTGCCAGCAGTTTAAGCCCCTCGAGAGCTAACTATGGCTACACCTTC. This codes for CASSLSPSRANYGYTF.

This clonotype was picked up a small number of times. The chain employs TRBV29-1 and TRBJ2-7; 7 nucleotides match TRBD1. Germline CDR1 and CDR2: SQVTM and ANQGSEA. This CDR3 spans 13 amino acids. V was clipped by 5 bases and J by 2 bases; unmatched bases: 6. In DNA form, the CDR3 reads TGCAGCGTTTCGGGACAGACCGCCTACGAGCAGTACTTC. Translated, it gives CSVSGQTAYEQYF.

This clonotype showed up many times. This chain's CDR3 is CASSYSTATSSGNTIYF. CDR3 nucleotide sequence: TGTGCCAGCAGCTACTCGACAGCAACCTCCTCTGGAAACACCATATATTTT. The chain carries TRBV7-2 and TRBJ1-3, with D possibly TRBD1 on 5 matching bases. There are 17 residues in the CDR3. Trimming took 4 bases from V and 0 from J, leaving 16 bases between them. Germline loops: CDR1 SGHTA, CDR2 FQGNSA.

This clonotype was recorded a few times. The chain has TRBV12-3 or TRBV12-4 and TRBJ1-5; 9 bases agree with TRBD1. V trimming: 3 bases; J trimming: 5 bases; junction bases outside the gene matches: 5. This CDR3 comprises 15 residues. The CDR3 region is CASSFGTGYDQPQHF. CDR3 in DNA: TGTGCCAGCAGTTTCGGGACAGGGTATGATCAGCCCCAGCATTTT.

The rearrangement joins TRBV7-9 to TRBJ2-7; the match to TRBD1 covers 12 bases. CDR1 and CDR2 from the germline V gene are SEHNR and FQNEAQ (reference sequence). This CDR3 comprises 12 residues. The V gene end was trimmed by 7 bases and the J gene end by 9 bases; junction bases not matched to a gene: 4. The CDR3 loop reads CASTGQGARQYV. The CDR3 DNA follows: TGTGCCAGCACGGGACAGGGGGCAAGGCAGTACGTC.

This clonotype showed up many times. V usage is TRBV7-6 and J usage is TRBJ1-1; D uncertain. Germline CDR1 SGHVS, CDR2 FNYEAQ. Trimming removed 2 bases at V and 1 base at J, with 8 bases between. The CDR3 contains 14 residues. CDR3 nucleotides: TGTGCCAGCAGCTTACCCCTAGGGAACACTGAAGCTTTCTTT. This codes for CASSLPLGNTEAFF.

J is TRBJ1-1 and V is TRBV6-2 or TRBV6-3; D is perhaps TRBD1 (5 bases). The CDR3 loop spans 13 amino acids. V dropped 2 bases and J dropped 7 bases, with 11 bases sitting between them. Germline V gene lookup returns CDR1 MNHEY and CDR2 SVGEGT. In nucleotides, the CDR3 is TGTGCCAGCAGTTACCATGGGGCAGTTGAAGCTTTCTTT. Amino acid sequence: CASSYHGAVEAFF.

This clonotype was detected once. Possible read error: a much larger clone is one base away. The chain recombines TRBV7-2 with TRBJ2-7; 8 bases align to TRBD2. The CDR3 consists of 14 residues. Germline CDR1 reads SGHTA; CDR2 reads FQGNSA. The chain's CDR3 is CASRLGGGRYEQHF. The CDR3 region has the DNA TGTGCCAGCAGGTTGGGCGGGGGGAGATACGAGCAGCACTTC.

The V gene is TRBV28, the J gene TRBJ1-6; D perhaps matches TRBD1 (5 bases). The CDR3 has 19 amino acids. Germline CDR1 and CDR2: MDHEN and SYDVKM. The V gene lost 7 bases and the J gene lost 0 bases, with 22 bases spanning the gap. In nucleotides, the CDR3 is TGTGCCAGCACCCTTGGGGAGACAGAGATGAGCTCCTATAATTCACCCCTCCACTTT. Translation gives CASTLGETEMSSYNSPLHF. Full variable domain (remainder filled in from reference TRBV28 and TRBJ1-6): DVKVTQSSRYLVKRTGEKVFLECVQDMDHENMFWYRQDPGLGLRLIYFSYDVKMKEKGDIPEGYSVSREKKERFSLILESASTNQTSMYLCASTLGETEMSSYNSPLHFGNGTRLTVT.

This clonotype was seen a few times. The CDR3 is CASSEALRWTGNSYEQYF. CDR3 coding DNA: TGTGCCAGCAGTGAAGCGCTTAGGTGGACAGGGAACTCCTACGAGCAGTACTTC. The gene calls are TRBV6-1 and TRBJ2-7; TRBD1 agrees at 8 bases. Germline CDR1 and CDR2: MNHNS and SASEGT. The V segment lost 0 bases and the J segment 0 bases; nucleotides outside the gene matches: 10. This CDR3 has 18 residues.

This clonotype was observed many times. J is TRBJ2-1 and V is TRBV25-1, with 11 bases fitting TRBD1. Trimming cost V 4 bases and J 6 bases; bases outside gene matches: 8. This CDR3 is built from 16 residues. The germline V gene encodes CDR1 MGHDK and CDR2 SYGVNS. The CDR3 reads CASSGLGTGGSNEQFF. CDR3 nucleotide sequence: TGTGCCAGCAGTGGCCTCGGGACAGGGGGGAGCAATGAGCAGTTCTTC.

The rearrangement joins TRBV6-5 to TRBJ2-2; TRBD2 aligns across 10 bases. The CDR3 runs to 17 residues. The germline V gene encodes CDR1 MNHEY and CDR2 SVGAGI. The junction had 9 bases not matched to a gene; V was cut back by 3 bases and J by 5 bases. CDR3 loop: CASSYFSGGLGTGELFF. CDR3 sequence (DNA): TGTGCCAGCAGTTATTTTAGCGGGGGGCTGGGTACCGGGGAGCTGTTTTTT.

This chain connects TRBV2 to TRBJ2-7, with D possibly being TRBD2 (6 bases). The germline V and J ends were trimmed by 10 bases and 3 bases, with 13 bases remaining between them. In germline, CDR1 is SNHLY, CDR2 FYNNEI. There are 12 residues in the CDR3. The CDR3 sequence is CAIQAGRYEQYV. The CDR3 nucleotides read TGTGCCATCCAGGCGGGGCGCTACGAGCAGTACGTC.

This clonotype has a handful of counts. This rearrangement joins TRBV15 to TRBJ2-4; TRBD1 or TRBD2 may be the D gene (5 bases each). The CDR3 sequence is 15 residues long. Germline assignment: CDR1 LNHNV and CDR2 YYDKDF (reference sequence). V was cut by 6 bases and J by 8 bases, with 20 bases left in between. CDR3 sequence (DNA): TGTGCCACCAGGGACACCGGGACGGCAATGGACATTCAGTACTTC. It yields the protein CATRDTGTAMDIQYF.

This clonotype has a handful of counts. V and J are TRBV15 and TRBJ1-1, with D possibly matching TRBD1 (6 bases). Deletions cut 2 bases from V and 0 bases from J, with 10 bases between. Germline V CDR1 and CDR2: LNHNV, YYDKDF (reference sequence). This CDR3 has 15 residues. DNA of the CDR3: TGTGCCACCAGCAGACCCTGGACAGTGAACACTGAAGCTTTCTTT. Protein sequence: CATSRPWTVNTEAFF.

About this clonotype: Given a much more abundant clone one base away, this may be a read error. V is TRBV7-9 and J is TRBJ1-5, with TRBD1 matching 7 bases. With V trimmed by 3 bases and J by 7 bases, 9 bases remained unmatched. This CDR3 region has 15 residues. CDR1 and CDR2 (germline): SEHNR, FQNEAQ (reference sequence). CDR3 nucleotide sequence: TGTGCCAGCAGCTTTGGGACAGAGGTAAAGCAGCCCCAGCATTTT. As protein: CASSFGTEVKQPQHF. Full variable domain (outside the CDR3, taken from reference TRBV7-9 and TRBJ1-5): DTGVSQNPRHKITKRGQNVTFRCDPISEHNRLYWYRQTLGQGPEFLTYFQNEAQLEKSRLLSDRFSAERPKGSFSTLEIQRTEQGDSAMYLCASSFGTEVKQPQHFGDGTRLSIL.

Turning to this clonotype: A much larger clone differs from this one at a single base, so this may be a read error. This chain links TRBV7-8 with TRBJ1-5; the D is unclear. The V end was cut by 2 bases, the J end by 1 base, with 18 bases between. CDR1 and CDR2 (germline): SGHVS, FQNEAQ. The CDR3 contains 18 residues. The CDR3 is CASSLYDRLYASNQPQHF. The CDR3, as DNA: TGTGCCAGCAGCTTATATGACCGCCTATATGCCAGCAATCAGCCCCAGCATTTT.

This chain uses TRBV3-1 with TRBJ2-5, with TRBD2 matching over 8 bases. Looked up from germline, CDR1 is LGHDT and CDR2 is YNNKEL (reference sequence). The V gene end was trimmed by 5 bases and the J gene end by 5 bases; junction bases not matched to a gene: 10. This CDR3 region has 15 residues. In DNA, the CDR3 is TGTGCCAGCAGCTCCGGGGGGGCGTCCGGCGAGACCCAGTACTTC. This sequence encodes CASSSGGASGETQYF.

This clonotype was seen more than once but under ten times. The chain carries TRBV19 and TRBJ1-1, with a weak D call TRBD1 (6 bases). CDR3 length equals 17 residues. V dropped 1 base and J dropped 1 base, with 16 bases sitting between them. Germline CDR1 reads LNHDA; CDR2 reads SQIVND (reference sequence). The CDR3, as DNA: TGTGCCAGTAGTATAGCTGTCCAGGGGCCCCGGAACACTGAAGCTTTCTTT. This codes for CASSIAVQGPRNTEAFF.

The chain recombines TRBV27 with TRBJ1-5; a weak D match, TRBD1 (5 bases). Trimming shortened V by 2 bases and J by 3 bases, and 14 bases separated the two germline ends. The germline V gene has CDR1 MNHEY and CDR2 SMNVEV (reference sequence). The length of the CDR3 is 16 residues. The CDR3 protein is CASSLGASVFNQPQHF. The DNA of the CDR3 is TGTGCCAGCAGTTTAGGGGCCAGCGTTTTCAATCAGCCCCAGCATTTT.

V usage is TRBV10-2 and J usage is TRBJ2-5; 9 nucleotides agree with TRBD2. CDR3 size: 15 residues. From germline, CDR1 is WSHSY and CDR2 SAAADI. With 6 bases clipped from V and 2 bases from J, the junction kept 7 bases outside the gene matches. The DNA of the CDR3 is TGCGCCAGCAGCAGGCTAGCGGGGTCTCAAGAGACCCAGTACTTC. Its translation: CASSRLAGSQETQYF.

This clonotype was seen a few times. The chain links TRBV25-1 to TRBJ1-5; D may be TRBD1 (6 bases). The V end was cut by 0 bases, the J end by 5 bases, with 17 bases between. This CDR3 has 17 residues. Germline values: CDR1 MGHDK, CDR2 SYGVNS. CDR3 sequence reads: CASSEYIGQGIDQPQHF. The CDR3 nucleotides are TGTGCCAGCAGTGAATATATAGGGCAGGGGATCGATCAGCCCCAGCATTTT.

In its sample, this clonotype was seen many times. The rearrangement joins TRBV7-2 to TRBJ2-1, with a weak D call TRBD2 (6 bases). The germline V gene has CDR1 SGHTA and CDR2 FQGNSA. V dropped 1 base and J dropped 4 bases, with 14 bases sitting between them. The CDR3 is 16 amino acids. CDR3 amino acids: CASSLGSRGRYNEQFF. The CDR3 nucleotides read TGTGCCAGCAGCTTAGGGTCGCGGGGCCGGTACAATGAGCAGTTCTTC.